The 15 T cell receptor beta chains presented below share a single source sample, sequenced in a study of T cells in women clearing cervical HPV infection. The assay was immunoSEQ multiplex PCR, and TCRdb's table has in-frame clones only and misses some. The sample has approximately 37,000 clones, and its top ten clones hold roughly 6%. The sequencing input was blood buffy coat. The origin of the receptors is a woman between 18 and 70 years old with a cervical HPV16 infection that either progressed to CIN3+ or cleared (not recorded which).

To note about this clone: The observed sequence ends 3 residues before the CDR3 terminus, with the missing tail filled in from the germline J gene. V and J are TRBV19 and TRBJ1-2; D unresolved. The CDR3 spans 14 residues. Germline V gene lookup returns CDR1 LNHDA and CDR2 SQIVND (reference sequence). The DNA read from the CDR3 is TGTGCCAGTAGTACGACTAGCGGGAAGTACGAC. Translating it yields CASSTTSGKYD. The complete CDR3 reads CASSTTSGKYDYTF.

Concerning this clone: The observed sequence ends 3 residues before the CDR3 terminus, with the missing tail filled in from the germline J gene. The chain links TRBV28 to TRBJ2-3; a weak D match, TRBD1 (5 bases). The V end was cut by 6 bases, the J end by 4 bases, with 20 bases between. The CDR3 covers 16 residues. Germline values: CDR1 MDHEN, CDR2 SYDVKM. CDR3 residues: CASSGSYGMTADTQYF. The covered CDR3 bases are TGTGCCAGCAGCGGCAGCTATGGGATGACAGCAGATACG.

Turning to this clone: The read ends 3 residues early relative to the CDR3; the germline J gene fills the gap. The gene calls are TRBV18 and TRBJ1-2; 7 positions match TRBD1. The CDR3 contains 14 residues. V was pared by 2 bases and J by 7 bases, with 7 bases of the junction left unmatched. Germline lookup yields CDR1 KGHSH and CDR2 LQKENI. The CDR3 sequence: CASSPTQGEGGYTF. The DNA read from the CDR3 is TGTGCCAGCTCACCAACTCAGGGGGAAGGTGGC.

Remarks on this clone: The read gets to within 3 residues of the CDR3 end, and the germline J gene fills in the rest. The chain links TRBV18 to TRBJ2-4; perhaps D is TRBD1 or TRBD2 (6 bases each). From germline, CDR1 is KGHSH and CDR2 LQKENI. This CDR3 comprises 14 residues. CDR3 protein: CASSPAAGTRGQYF. The CDR3 bases that were read are TGTGCCAGCTCACCGGCCGCGGGAACCAGGGGT. The variable domain in full, with the rest retrieved from reference TRBV18 and TRBJ2-4, is NAGVMQNPRHLVRRRGQEARLRCSPMKGHSHVYWYRQLPEEGLKFMVYLQKENIIDESGMPKERFSAEFPKEGPSILRIQQVVRGDSAAYFCASSPAAGTRGQYFGAGTRLSVL.

Notes on this clone: From the germline J gene comes the end of the CDR3, since the read stops 3 residues before it. This rearrangement joins TRBV12-3 or TRBV12-4 to TRBJ2-5; weak D call: TRBD2 (7 bases). This CDR3 region has 13 residues. Trimming removed 7 bases from V and 4 bases from J, with 13 bases in between. The CDR3 DNA, read in part, is TGTGCCAGCACCGAACGGGGGGCAGAGACC. Translating gives CASTERGAET. From start to end, the CDR3 is CASTERGAETQYF.

Comment on this clone: The sequence runs out 3 residues before the end of the CDR3; the remainder is reconstructed from the germline J gene. V and J are TRBV30 and TRBJ1-1; D is possibly TRBD1 (6 bases). V was shortened by 3 bases and J by 7 bases, with 12 bases between the two germline ends. The CDR3 covers 12 residues. The germline CDR1 and CDR2 sequences are GTSNPN and SVGIG (reference sequence). CDR3 DNA (partial): TGTGCCTGGAGGGGGGGGCCGGGTGAA. Its protein is CAWRGGPGE. The whole CDR3 protein is CAWRGGPGEAFF.

On this clone: The read halts 3 residues ahead of the CDR3 end, with the missing end drawn from the germline J gene. The chain combines TRBV7-6 with TRBJ2-1; 8 bases map to TRBD2. The CDR3 totals 15 residues. V lost 4 bases, J lost 8 bases, and 10 bases stayed unmatched. Germline V gene lookup returns CDR1 SGHVS and CDR2 FNYEAQ. CDR3 DNA (partial): TGTGCCAGCAGCTCGTCATTTAGCGGGGTCCATGAG. Encoded protein: CASSSSFSGVHE. The CDR3 reads in full as CASSSSFSGVHEQFF.

About this clone itself: Read sequence stops 3 residues before the CDR3 end, and the germline J gene provides the missing end. The chain joins TRBV2 to TRBJ1-5; D is possibly TRBD1 (6 bases). The V and J ends lost 7 bases and 3 bases respectively, with 16 bases between them. The CDR3 is 15 amino acids. CDR1 SNHLY and CDR2 FYNNEI come from the germline V gene. CDR3 amino acids: CASKMGQGINQPQHF. Partial CDR3 DNA: TGTGCCAGCAAGATGGGGCAGGGGATCAATCAGCCC.

Concerning this clone itself: The read stops 3 residues short of the end of the CDR3; the missing end is completed from the germline J gene. V is TRBV30 and J is TRBJ2-5; D not certain. The germline V gene has CDR1 GTSNPN and CDR2 SVGIG (reference sequence). Trimming removed 7 bases from V and 5 bases from J, with 11 bases in between. The CDR3 is made up of 11 amino acids. CDR3 bases read: TGTGCCTTCCAGGCCTGGGAGACC. It specifies CAFQAWET. The full CDR3 protein reads CAFQAWETQYF. Full variable domain (rest looked up from reference TRBV30 and TRBJ2-5): SQTIHQWPATLVQPVGSPLSLECTVEGTSNPNLYWYRQAAGRGLQLLFYSVGIGQISSEVPQNLSASRPQDRQFILSSKKLLLSDSGFYLCAFQAWETQYFGPGTRLLVL.

Turning to this clone: The read terminates 3 residues before the CDR3 end, so the remaining end is supplied by the germline J gene. This chain connects TRBV19 to TRBJ1-4; 11 bases map to TRBD1. The CDR3 is 14 residues long. In germline, CDR1 is LNHDA, CDR2 SQIVND (reference sequence). CDR3 protein: CASSGTGGNSPLFF. The CDR3 DNA, read in part, is TGTGCCAGTAGCGGGACAGGGGGAAATTCACCA.

About this clone: The CDR3 extends 3 residues past the end of the read, so its final part is completed from the germline J gene. V gene TRBV7-3 combines with J gene TRBJ2-3, with D possibly TRBD2 on 5 matching bases. CDR1 and CDR2 (germline): SGHTA, FQGTGA. The CDR3 contains 16 residues. Between the trimmed V and J ends, which lost 5 bases and 0 bases, there was a span of 15 bases. The CDR3 loop is CASSLWTGSSTDTQYF. The DNA read from the CDR3 is TGTGCCAGCAGCCTGTGGACTGGCTCTAGCACAGATACG.

To note about this clone: The read ends 3 residues shy of where the CDR3 ends; the end is completed using the germline J gene. The V call is TRBV5-1, the J call TRBJ2-2, with 7 bases matching TRBD2. This CDR3 has 14 amino acids. Germline V gene data show CDR1 as SGHRS and CDR2 as YFSETQ. V lost 6 bases to trimming and J lost 4 bases; unmatched junction nucleotides: 6. The CDR3 sequence is CASKPGGGTGELFF. Partial CDR3 DNA: TGCGCCAGCAAACCGGGGGGAGGCACCGGGGAG.

CDR3 bases read: TGTGCCAGTACTCTAGGACACCGGCTCTCTGGGGCCAACGTC. Amino acid sequence: CASTLGHRLSGANV. The whole CDR3 protein reads CASTLGHRLSGANVLTF. The V call is TRBV19, the J call TRBJ2-6; the D gene is possibly TRBD1 (5 bases). The CDR3 is cut off 3 residues early in the read; its end comes from the germline J gene. This CDR3 contains 17 residues. V dropped 7 bases and J dropped 0 bases, with 16 bases sitting between them. In germline, CDR1 is LNHDA, CDR2 SQIVND (reference sequence).

Partial CDR3 DNA: TGTGCCAGCAGGGGGCTGGGGTTTAGCAATGAG. It encodes CASRGLGFSNE. The CDR3, in full, reads CASRGLGFSNEQFF. The V gene is TRBV28, the J gene TRBJ2-1; tentatively, D is TRBD1 (5 bases). Read sequence stops 3 residues before the CDR3 end, and the germline J gene provides the missing end. CDR1 is MDHEN and CDR2 is SYDVKM in the germline V gene. There are 14 residues in the CDR3. Trimming removed 6 bases from V and 6 bases from J, with 15 bases in between.

Notes on this clone: The read ends 3 residues shy of where the CDR3 ends; the end is completed using the germline J gene. The chain carries TRBV2 and TRBJ2-1; 7 bases are a match to TRBD2. V lost 5 bases and J lost 7; bases outside the gene matches: 14. CDR3 length: 16 amino acids. Per germline, CDR1 SNHLY and CDR2 FYNNEI. CDR3 loop: CASSSGLGGVENEQFF. CDR3 bases read: TGTGCCAGCAGTAGCGGCCTTGGGGGGGTTGAGAATGAG.